This T cell receptor (beta chain) was observed in a study of early T cells in non-severe SARS-CoV-2 infection. This clonotype was counted only a few times. TCRdb called the 5' RACE reads again in MiXCR, with one record for every CDR3 protein. Of about 44,000 distinct CDR3 sequences in the sample, around 23% were seen once. Deletions cut 2 bases from V and 5 bases from J, with 19 bases between. This CDR3 contains 16 residues. Germline-derived CDR1 and CDR2 are LGHNA and YNFKEQ. This receptor was identified in an adult who was a healthcare worker with PCR-confirmed SARS-CoV-2 infection or an uninfected control (not recorded which). The material was whole blood, obtained at baseline. The genes are TRBV4-2 and TRBJ2-7; the D gene could be TRBD1 or TRBD2 (6 bases each). The CDR3 bases are TGTGCCAGCAGCCAAACGATAAGTCCGGGGGCGGACGAGCAGTACTTC. This codes for CASSQTISPGADEQYF.